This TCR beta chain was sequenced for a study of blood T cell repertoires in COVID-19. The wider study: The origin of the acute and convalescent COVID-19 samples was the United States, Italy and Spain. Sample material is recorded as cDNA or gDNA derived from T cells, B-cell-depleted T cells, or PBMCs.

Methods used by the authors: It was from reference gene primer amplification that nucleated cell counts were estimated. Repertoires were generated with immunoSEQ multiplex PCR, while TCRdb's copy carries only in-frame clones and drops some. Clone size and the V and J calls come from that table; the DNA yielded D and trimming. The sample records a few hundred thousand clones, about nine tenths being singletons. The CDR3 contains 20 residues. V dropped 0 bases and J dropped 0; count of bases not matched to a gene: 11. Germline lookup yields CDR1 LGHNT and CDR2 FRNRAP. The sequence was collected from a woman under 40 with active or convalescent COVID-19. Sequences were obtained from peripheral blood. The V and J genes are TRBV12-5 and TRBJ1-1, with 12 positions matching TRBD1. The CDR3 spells CASGLVSFAGTGGLNTEAFF. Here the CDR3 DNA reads TGTGCTAGTGGTTTGGTATCCTTTGCCGGGACAGGGGGCTTGAACACTGAAGCTTTCTTT.